One sample yielded the 9 T cell receptor beta chains listed below, sequenced in a study of T cell repertoires in cytomegalovirus infection. TCRdb called the reads again in MiXCR, with one record for every CDR3 protein. The table lists around 300,000 distinct CDR3 sequences, 22% of them singletons, with 15% to 20% in the top ten. Antigens for these TCRs are unknown. The sequencing used cultured PBMCs, collected from culture after CMV antigen stimulation. Receptor source: a human donor in good health (CMV status not recorded). Some clones in this sample may be carry-over from other donors' samples.

V usage is TRBV7-2 and J usage is TRBJ2-1; 10 bases fit TRBD2. The germline V gene has CDR1 SGHTA and CDR2 FQGNSA. V shed 0 bases, J shed 7 bases, and the junction held 6 bases outside the gene matches. The CDR3 is 16 residues long. The CDR3 loop reads CASSLALAGVVNEQFF. As DNA, the CDR3 is TGTGCCAGCAGCTTAGCGCTAGCGGGAGTAGTGAATGAGCAGTTCTTC. Full variable domain (remainder filled in from reference TRBV7-2 and TRBJ2-1): GAGVSQSPSNKVTEKGKDVELRCDPISGHTALYWYRQSLGQGLEFLIYFQGNSAPDKSGLPSDRFSAERTGGSVSTLTIQRTQQEDSAVYLCASSLALAGVVNEQFFGPGTRLTVL.

The chain uses TRBV5-6 and TRBJ2-7, with D tentatively TRBD1 or TRBD2 (5 bases each). With 3 bases removed from V and 6 bases from J, the gap between germline ends came to 10 bases. The CDR3 sequence is 12 residues long. Germline lookup yields CDR1 SGHDT and CDR2 YYEEEE. The CDR3 DNA sequence: TGTGCCAGCAGCTCCGGGACGGGCGAGCAGTACGTC. It is translated as CASSSGTGEQYV.

This clonotype was detected ten times or more. This chain uses TRBV12-3 or TRBV12-4 with TRBJ1-2, with D maybe TRBD1 (5 bases). The CDR3 runs 14 residues. V was shortened by 3 bases and J by 4 bases, with 12 bases between the two germline ends. CDR3 nucleotide sequence: TGTGCCAGCAGTTTGCACCAGGGATCCTATGGCTACACCTTC. Its protein product is CASSLHQGSYGYTF.

This clonotype showed up just a few times. The chain couples TRBV9 to TRBJ2-3; no clear D. The CDR3 runs 15 residues. Trimming shortened V by 0 bases and J by 3 bases, and 11 bases separated the two germline ends. CDR1 is SGDLS, CDR2 YYNGEE, per germline. CDR3 sequence: CASSVASGVTDTQYF. The CDR3, as DNA: TGTGCCAGCAGCGTAGCTAGTGGTGTTACAGATACGCAGTATTTT.

The chain links TRBV19 to TRBJ2-1; 14 nucleotides match TRBD2. The V segment lost 6 bases and the J segment 14 bases; nucleotides outside the gene matches: 6. The germline CDR1 and CDR2 sequences are LNHDA and SQIVND (reference sequence). This CDR3 is 13 amino acids long. In nucleotides, the CDR3 is TGTGCCAGTAGGACCGGGACTAGCGGGAGTGAGTTCTTC. Translation: CASRTGTSGSEFF.

This clonotype has ten or more counts. V and J are TRBV7-6 and TRBJ2-7; D possibly uses TRBD1 or TRBD2 (5 bases each). This CDR3 has 14 amino acids. Germline CDR1 and CDR2: SGHVS and FNYEAQ. The V and J ends lost 5 bases and 1 base respectively, with 12 bases between them. The CDR3 region has the DNA TGTGCCAGCAGCGGGTCGAGGGGATCCTACGAGCAGTACTTC. It specifies CASSGSRGSYEQYF.

The rearrangement uses TRBV18 and TRBJ1-5, with 7 positions matching TRBD1. With 3 bases clipped from V and 10 bases from J, the junction kept 9 bases outside the gene matches. The CDR3 sequence is 14 residues long. Looked up from germline, CDR1 is KGHSH and CDR2 is LQKENI. For the CDR3, the DNA is TGTGCCAGCTCACCGTCGGGACAGTCTGATCCCCAGCATTTT. Translation: CASSPSGQSDPQHF.

This clonotype was counted between two and nine times. The chain couples TRBV10-3 to TRBJ2-2; TRBD2 matches 9 bases. Germline lookup yields CDR1 ENHRY and CDR2 SYGVKD. CDR3 length: 13 amino acids. Losses at the gene ends were 8 bases for V and 7 bases for J; bases not matched to a gene: 5. This chain's CDR3 is CAIGSGSHGELFF. The CDR3 DNA sequence: TGTGCCATCGGTAGCGGGAGTCACGGGGAGCTGTTTTTT.

This clonotype was seen only a few times. The chain employs TRBV4-1 and TRBJ2-3; a weak D match, TRBD2 (6 bases). Trimming pared 0 bases from V and 12 bases from J, leaving 16 bases between. The CDR3 extends over 14 amino acids. Germline values: CDR1 MGHRA, CDR2 YSYEKL. CDR3 amino acids: CASSQDNKGLPQYF. In DNA form, the CDR3 reads TGCGCCAGCAGCCAAGATAATAAGGGACTCCCCCAGTATTTT.